This T cell receptor (beta chain) was recovered during a study of T cell responses to AZD1222 COVID-19 vaccine. Study-wide results and limits: Among the donors, most were white British and more were female, and clonal diversity was possibly underestimated.

Clones were sequenced by immunoSEQ multiplex PCR, and TCRdb holds only the in-frame ones, with some missing. In the table there are under 150,000 clones, roughly 82% of which are singletons. With regard to this clone: The antigen is not known.

CDR1 and CDR2 (germline): ENHRY, SYGVKD. The CDR3 length is 15 residues. V lost 0 bases and J 5 bases, leaving 13 bases between the germline ends. The sequence derives from an adult who received the AZD1222 COVID-19 vaccine. This specimen consisted of peripheral blood, obtained 28 days after the second AZD1222 dose. J is TRBJ1-1 and V is TRBV10-3, with D possibly being TRBD1 (6 bases). The CDR3 DNA is TGTGCCATCAGTGAGTCGGAGGGGGATGGGACTGAAGCTTTCTTT. It specifies CAISESEGDGTEAFF.